Below are 7 T cell receptor beta chains sequenced from a single sample in a study of identical twins. TCRdb re-called the 5' RACE reads through MiXCR, storing one row per CDR3 protein. The sample carries hundreds of thousands of distinct CDR3 sequences, 15% to 20% recorded once. The sample was also linked to a second study, of T cells expressing NK-cell markers.

What was sequenced was PBMCs. These TCRs come from a woman between 18 and 29 years old in good health.

This clonotype was found a few times. This CDR3 is CASSLSYLALAGGDEQYF. The CDR3 coding sequence is TGCGCCAGCAGCCTAAGCTACCTCGCACTAGCGGGAGGAGACGAGCAGTACTTC. The rearrangement joins TRBV4-3 to TRBJ2-7; 12 bases agree with TRBD2. Trimming cost V 4 bases and J 5 bases; bases outside gene matches: 15. Germline CDR1 LGHNA, CDR2 YSLEER. The CDR3 has 18 residues.

The chain joins TRBV4-1 to TRBJ1-5; D is ambiguous. The CDR3 sequence is 15 residues long. The V end lost 0 bases, the J end lost 11 bases, and 17 bases lay between the germline ends. Per germline, CDR1 MGHRA and CDR2 YSYEKL. CDR3 in DNA: TGCGCCAGCAGCCAAGATCAGGAGACATCATATACCCAGCATTTT. Translating gives CASSQDQETSYTQHF.

The chain carries TRBV12-3 or TRBV12-4 and TRBJ2-2; D gene uncertain. V was pared by 4 bases and J by 5 bases, with 11 bases between. The CDR3 runs 14 residues. The CDR3 protein is CASSSTQATGELFF. CDR3 sequence (DNA): TGTGCCAGCAGTTCAACACAAGCAACCGGGGAGCTGTTTTTT.

In its sample, this clonotype was seen a few times. The CDR3 loop reads CASSRTGTGPYEQYF. Here the CDR3 DNA reads TGCGCCAGCAGCCGTACAGGGACAGGGCCCTACGAGCAGTACTTC. The chain combines TRBV5-1 with TRBJ2-7; 9 positions match TRBD1. Germline CDR1 is SGHRS and CDR2 is YFSETQ. The length of the CDR3 is 15 residues. J lost 2 bases, V lost 4 bases, and 7 bases had no gene match.

The table lists this clonotype with a few counts. The gene calls are TRBV12-3 or TRBV12-4 and TRBJ2-7; possible D gene TRBD2, 6 bases. The germline V and J ends were trimmed by 6 bases and 4 bases, with 13 bases remaining between them. This CDR3 is 13 amino acids long. Here the CDR3 DNA reads TGTGCCAGCAGCCCCGCGGGAAAGTACGAGCAGTACTTC. It encodes CASSPAGKYEQYF.

The gene calls are TRBV12-3 or TRBV12-4 and TRBJ1-1; 10 bases fit TRBD1. This CDR3 comprises 16 residues. V lost 5 bases and J lost 3; bases outside the gene matches: 9. CDR3 protein: CASSTRTGGGYTEAFF. As DNA, the CDR3 is TGTGCCAGCAGTACCCGGACAGGGGGGGGATACACTGAAGCTTTCTTT.

About this clonotype: Here the CDR3 omits its conserved ending phenylalanine or tryptophan, so a read error is the likely source. The chain couples TRBV20-1 to TRBJ2-1; 11 bases line up with TRBD2. The CDR3 runs to 13 residues. Trimming at V came to 2 bases and at J to 12 bases, leaving 6 bases not matched to a gene. Germline values: CDR1 DFQATT, CDR2 SNEGSKA (reference sequence). CDR3 loop: CSARTGLAGVQFS. As DNA, the CDR3 is TGCAGTGCTAGAACCGGACTAGCGGGTGTGCAGTTCTCC.